This TCR beta chain was recovered during a study of cytomegalovirus exposure and HLA in healthy donors. Notes on the study in general: Earlier results showed most TCR beta V segments being productive about 90% or about 30% of the time.

The PCR made use of 60 Vbeta and 13 Jbeta primers. Profiling relied on immunoSEQ multiplex PCR, and the TCRdb table lists in-frame clones only, not all of them. The listing contains around 150,000 clones. Trimming took 4 bases from V and 0 from J; bases not matched to a gene: 10. Germline CDR1 reads SGHRS; CDR2 reads YFSETQ. The CDR3 contains 18 residues. A note on this clone: Its antigen is as yet unknown.

The genes are TRBV5-1 and TRBJ1-6, with 7 positions matching TRBD1. The clonotype originates from a man aged 25 to 40 in good health and CMV-seronegative. The sequenced material came from PBMCs. CDR3 nucleotides: TGCGCCAGCAGCCCCCGGACAGGACCTAGCTCCTATAATTCACCCCTCCACTTT. Amino acid sequence: CASSPRTGPSSYNSPLHF.